These 8 T cell receptor beta chains were sequenced from one sample in a study of shared clonotypes between healthy human individuals. The method was immunoSEQ multiplex PCR; TCRdb's version includes in-frame clones alone and lacks a portion of them. Of roughly 500,000 clones in the sample, 60% to 85% are singletons; the top ten hold over 10%. Sequencing was carried out using PBMCs. The receptor source for this set is a woman aged 40-49 years in good health. Some clones in this sample may be carry-over from other donors' samples.

This clone was observed a handful of times. The chain has TRBV2 and TRBJ2-7; 9 nucleotides line up with TRBD1. The CDR3 is 16 amino acids. Looked up from germline, CDR1 is SNHLY and CDR2 is FYNNEI. V lost 6 bases, J lost 4 bases, and 13 bases stayed unmatched. CDR3 in DNA: TGTGCCAGCAGCCCCACGACCGGGACAGGGAATTACGAGCAGTACTTC. This gives the protein CASSPTTGTGNYEQYF.

This clone was seen once. The chain joins TRBV14 to TRBJ2-7; D gene unclear. The CDR3 is made up of 15 amino acids. The germline CDR1 and CDR2 sequences are SGHDN and FVKESK. Between the trimmed V and J ends, which lost 4 bases and 6 bases, there was a span of 19 bases. CDR3 amino acids: CASSPAGIGRGEQYF. CDR3 DNA sequence: TGTGCCAGCAGCCCCGCTGGGATTGGGCGCGGCGAGCAGTACTTC.

This chain links TRBV2 with TRBJ2-5; weak D call: TRBD2 (5 bases). Per germline, CDR1 SNHLY and CDR2 FYNNEI. CDR3 size: 16 residues. Trimming took off 4 bases at V and 4 bases at J, with 19 bases between the two ends. Here the CDR3 DNA reads TGTGCCAGCAGTGGGGGTAACCCTCGGGGTCGAGAGACCCAGTACTTC. Amino acids: CASSGGNPRGRETQYF.

The chain uses TRBV5-8 and TRBJ2-2; D is uncertain. Trimming stripped 5 bases from V and 6 bases from J, with 2 bases between. Germline values: CDR1 SGHTS, CDR2 YDEGEE. CDR3 length: 10 residues. CDR3 protein: CASSAGELFF. DNA for the CDR3: TGTGCCAGCAGTGCCGGGGAGCTGTTTTTT.

The chain employs TRBV27 and TRBJ2-5; D is unclear. Germline V gene sequence: CDR1 MNHEY, CDR2 SMNVEV (reference sequence). This CDR3 contains 14 residues. Trimming took off 2 bases at V and 5 bases at J, with 12 bases between the two ends. This CDR3 reads CASSLRDRRETQYF. CDR3 DNA sequence: TGTGCCAGCAGTTTACGCGACCGTAGGGAGACCCAGTACTTC.

This clone has a single count. The chain recombines TRBV28 with TRBJ1-4, with 9 nucleotides matching TRBD1. V lost 5 bases and J lost 1; bases outside the gene matches: 14. The germline gives CDR1 MDHEN, CDR2 SYDVKM. CDR3 length equals 19 residues. The CDR3 protein is CASSGPRRRQGGTNEKLFF. The CDR3 coding sequence is TGTGCCAGCAGTGGGCCCCGTCGAAGACAGGGGGGAACTAATGAAAAACTGTTTTTT.

The chain is built from TRBV7-9 and TRBJ1-4; a weak D match, TRBD1 (6 bases). Deletions cut 0 bases from V and 8 bases from J, with 13 bases between. Germline-derived CDR1 and CDR2 are SEHNR and FQNEAQ (reference sequence). The CDR3 is 15 amino acids. The CDR3: CASSLANRVGEKLFF. The DNA for the CDR3 is TGTGCCAGCAGCTTAGCGAACAGGGTAGGGGAAAAACTGTTTTTT. Full variable domain (missing parts from reference TRBV7-9 and TRBJ1-4): DTGVSQNPRHKITKRGQNVTFRCDPISEHNRLYWYRQTLGQGPEFLTYFQNEAQLEKSRLLSDRFSAERPKGSFSTLEIQRTEQGDSAMYLCASSLANRVGEKLFFGSGTQLSVL.

This clone occurred a few times. This rearrangement joins TRBV7-2 to TRBJ1-1; TRBD1 is a possible D gene (6 bases). CDR3 length: 13 amino acids. CDR1 and CDR2 from the germline V gene are SGHTA and FQGNSA. V lost 1 base to trimming and J lost 11 bases, with 14 bases between them. CDR3 loop: CASSLVGGQWAFF. The CDR3 DNA reads TGTGCCAGCAGCTTAGTCGGGGGGCAGTGGGCTTTCTTT.